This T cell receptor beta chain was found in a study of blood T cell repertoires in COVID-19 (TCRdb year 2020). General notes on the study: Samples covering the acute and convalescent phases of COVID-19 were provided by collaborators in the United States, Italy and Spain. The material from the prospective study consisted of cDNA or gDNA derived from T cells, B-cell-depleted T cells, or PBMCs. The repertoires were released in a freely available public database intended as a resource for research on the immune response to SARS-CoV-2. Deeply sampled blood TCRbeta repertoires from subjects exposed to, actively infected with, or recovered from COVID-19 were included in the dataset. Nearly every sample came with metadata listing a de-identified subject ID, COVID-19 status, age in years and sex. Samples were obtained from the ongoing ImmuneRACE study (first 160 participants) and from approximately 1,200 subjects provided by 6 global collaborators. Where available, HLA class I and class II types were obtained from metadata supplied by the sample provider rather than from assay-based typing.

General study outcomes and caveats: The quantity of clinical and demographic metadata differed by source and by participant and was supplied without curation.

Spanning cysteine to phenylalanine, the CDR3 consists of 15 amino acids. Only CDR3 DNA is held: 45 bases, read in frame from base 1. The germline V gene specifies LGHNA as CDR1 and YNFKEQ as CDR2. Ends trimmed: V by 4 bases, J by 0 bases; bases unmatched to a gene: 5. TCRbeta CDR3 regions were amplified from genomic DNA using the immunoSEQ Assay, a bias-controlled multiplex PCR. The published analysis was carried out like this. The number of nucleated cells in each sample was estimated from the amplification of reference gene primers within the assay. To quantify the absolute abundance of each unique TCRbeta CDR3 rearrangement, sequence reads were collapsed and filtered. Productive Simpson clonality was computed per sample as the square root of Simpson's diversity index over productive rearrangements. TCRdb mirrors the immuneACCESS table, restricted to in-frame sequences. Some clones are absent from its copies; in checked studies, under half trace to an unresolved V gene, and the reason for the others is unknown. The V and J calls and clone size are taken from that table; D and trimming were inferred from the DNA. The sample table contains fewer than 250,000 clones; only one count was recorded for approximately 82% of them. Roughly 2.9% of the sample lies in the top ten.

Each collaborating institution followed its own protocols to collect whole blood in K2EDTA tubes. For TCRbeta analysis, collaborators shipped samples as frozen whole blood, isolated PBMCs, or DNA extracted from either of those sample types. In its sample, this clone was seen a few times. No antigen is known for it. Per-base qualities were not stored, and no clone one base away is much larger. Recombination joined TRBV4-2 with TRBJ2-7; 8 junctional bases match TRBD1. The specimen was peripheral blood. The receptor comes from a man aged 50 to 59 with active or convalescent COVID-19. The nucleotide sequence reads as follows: TGTGCCAGCAGCCTCCGACAGGGGCTCTCCTACGAGCAGTACTTC. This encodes CASSLRQGLSYEQYF.